This T cell receptor (beta chain) comes out of a study of tumor and adjacent non-tumor tissue in lung cancer. At the level of the study: Each sample yielded approximately 4 million productive TCRbeta reads on average.

No cell sorting was done before RNA was extracted from the tissue. More than 3 cm separated this lung sample from the edge of the tumor. The CDR3 sequence is 14 residues long. V was trimmed by 3 bases and J by 7 bases, leaving 15 bases between them. Three rounds of nested PCR, following a modified ARM-PCR protocol, produced the TCRbeta library. MiXCR was run by TCRdb on the multiplex PCR reads, yielding one entry per CDR3 protein. This table holds approximately 79,000 distinct CDR3 sequences, around 76% found once. Input material: distant non-tumor lung tissue. V is TRBV12-3 or TRBV12-4 and J is TRBJ1-1; no clear D. This TCR was sampled from a man between 65 and 85 years old with non-small cell lung cancer. The CDR3 sequence is CASSLSRRQNEAFF. In nucleotides, the CDR3 is TGTGCCAGCAGTTTGTCCAGGCGGCAAAATGAAGCTTTCTTT.